This TCR beta chain emerged from a study of T cell repertoires in cytomegalovirus infection. At the level of the study: Researchers turned to recently identified HLA-C-restricted CMV epitopes as well as well-studied HLA-B-restricted ones. Based on public TCR beta signatures, there were indications of CMV infection and of a matching HLA type.

MiXCR, run by TCRdb on the reads, gives a single entry per CDR3 protein. The table records about 400,000 distinct CDR3 sequences, about a third of them present only once. Study conclusions and caveats: Totalled public TCR beta family frequency picked out people who carried CMV plus the relevant HLA.

This CDR3 region has 15 residues. V was pared by 3 bases and J by 8 bases, with 12 bases of the junction left unmatched. Germline V CDR1 and CDR2: MDHEN, SYDVKM. This clonotype occurred a few times. Its antigen is as yet unknown. The V and J genes are TRBV28 and TRBJ1-2; 7 positions match TRBD1. Sequenced material: cultured PBMCs, taken from culture after CMV antigen stimulation. This receptor was obtained from a human donor in good health (CMV status not recorded). Some clones in this sample may be carry-over from other donors' samples. In DNA form, the CDR3 reads TGTGCCAGCAGTTTGGCATACAGGGGTCGGGAAGGCTACACCTTC. Translated, it gives CASSLAYRGREGYTF.